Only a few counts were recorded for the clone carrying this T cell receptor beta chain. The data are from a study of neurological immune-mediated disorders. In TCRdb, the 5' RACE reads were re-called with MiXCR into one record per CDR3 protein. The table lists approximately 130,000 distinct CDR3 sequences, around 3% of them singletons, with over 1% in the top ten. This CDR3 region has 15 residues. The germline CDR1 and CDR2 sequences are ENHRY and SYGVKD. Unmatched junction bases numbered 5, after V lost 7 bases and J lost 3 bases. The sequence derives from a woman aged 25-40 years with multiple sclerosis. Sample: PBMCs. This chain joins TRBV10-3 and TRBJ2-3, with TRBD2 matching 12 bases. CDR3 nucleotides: TGTGCCATCAAGGGTACTAGCGGGAGGACAGATACGCAGTATTTT. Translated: CAIKGTSGRTDTQYF.